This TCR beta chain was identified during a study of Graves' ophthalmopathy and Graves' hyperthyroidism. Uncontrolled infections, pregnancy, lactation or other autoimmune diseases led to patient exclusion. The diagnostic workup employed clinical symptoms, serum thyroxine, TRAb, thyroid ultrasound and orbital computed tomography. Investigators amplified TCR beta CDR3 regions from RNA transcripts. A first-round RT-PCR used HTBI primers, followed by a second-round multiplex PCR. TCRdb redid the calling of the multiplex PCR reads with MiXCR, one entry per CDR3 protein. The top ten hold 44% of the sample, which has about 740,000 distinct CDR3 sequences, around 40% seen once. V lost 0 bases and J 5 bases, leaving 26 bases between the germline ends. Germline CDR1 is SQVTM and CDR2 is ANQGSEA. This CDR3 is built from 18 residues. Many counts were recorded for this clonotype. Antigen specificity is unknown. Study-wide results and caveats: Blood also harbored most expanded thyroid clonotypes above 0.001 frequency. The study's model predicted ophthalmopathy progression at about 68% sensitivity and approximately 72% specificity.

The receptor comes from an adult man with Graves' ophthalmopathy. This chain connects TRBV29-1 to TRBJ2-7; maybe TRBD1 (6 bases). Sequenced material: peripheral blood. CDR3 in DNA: TGCAGCGTTGAAGACGCCGAGGAGACAGGAAAGGTGTTCGACGAGCAGTACTTC. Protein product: CSVEDAEETGKVFDEQYF.